A single sample gave rise to the 31 T cell receptor beta chains below, sequenced in a study of radiotherapy plus CTLA-4 blockade in lung cancer. Only in-frame clones appear in the TCRdb table, and some are missing; sequencing was by immunoSEQ multiplex PCR. The sample holds 35,000 to 40,000 clones; approximately 77% are singletons and the top ten take under 13%. The sequencing used peripheral blood, collected from a patient treated with radiotherapy plus ipilimumab. All receptors derive from a human donor with non-small cell lung cancer who had stable disease on radiotherapy plus ipilimumab.

The CDR3 DNA is TGTGCCAGCAGGCATCCATTTGGACAGGGCGAGACTGGCTACACCTTC. Its protein is CASRHPFGQGETGYTF. The chain employs TRBV11-2 and TRBJ1-2, with 8 bases identical to TRBD1. V shed 6 bases and J 7 bases; nucleotides not matched to a gene: 16. CDR3 length equals 16 residues. The V gene's germline CDR1 is SGHAT and CDR2 FQNNGV.

V and J are TRBV7-9 and TRBJ1-5; possible D gene TRBD1, 5 bases. Germline V lookup: CDR1 SEHNR, CDR2 FQNEAQ (reference sequence). The CDR3 has 14 amino acids. The V end lost 3 bases, the J end lost 5 bases, and 11 bases lay between the germline ends. The CDR3 spells CASSFTGDDQPQHF. The CDR3 nucleotides are TGTGCCAGCAGCTTCACGGGGGATGATCAGCCCCAGCATTTT.

This chain links TRBV7-2 with TRBJ1-3; 7 bases match TRBD1. The CDR3 runs to 14 residues. Germline CDR1 is SGHTA and CDR2 is FQGNSA. The junction had 6 bases not matched to a gene; V was cut back by 6 bases and J by 4 bases. The CDR3 nucleotides read TGTGCCAGCAGACGAAACAGGGGCGGAAACACCATATATTTT. This codes for CASRRNRGGNTIYF. The full variable domain, completed using reference TRBV7-2 and TRBJ1-3, is GAGVSQSPSNKVTEKGKDVELRCDPISGHTALYWYRQSLGQGLEFLIYFQGNSAPDKSGLPSDRFSAERTGGSVSTLTIQRTQQEDSAVYLCASRRNRGGNTIYFGEGSWLTVV.

The rearrangement joins TRBV15 to TRBJ1-3, with TRBD1 matching 8 bases. The CDR3 length is 16 residues. The germline V gene has CDR1 LNHNV and CDR2 YYDKDF (reference sequence). V lost 1 base to trimming and J lost 4 bases; unmatched junction nucleotides: 6. The CDR3 is CATSRVQGAGGNTIYF. The CDR3 bases are TGTGCCACCAGCAGAGTGCAGGGGGCAGGGGGAAACACCATATATTTT.

V is TRBV4-3 and J is TRBJ2-6; no clear D gene. CDR1 LGHNA and CDR2 YSLEER come from the germline V gene. This CDR3 has 15 residues. V shed 4 bases and J shed 4 bases, with 11 bases lying between them. In DNA form, the CDR3 reads TGCGCCAGCAGCCCCCTGCCTAGAGGGGCCAACGTCCTGACTTTC. This codes for CASSPLPRGANVLTF.

V and J are TRBV5-6 and TRBJ2-3, with D unclear. The V end was cut by 0 bases, the J end by 6 bases, with 11 bases between. CDR1 and CDR2 from the germline V gene are SGHDT and YYEEEE. The CDR3 spans 14 residues. CDR3 amino acids: CASSLAGASDTQYF. The DNA for the CDR3 is TGTGCCAGCAGCTTGGCAGGCGCGAGCGATACGCAGTATTTT.

The genes are TRBV30 and TRBJ2-3; weak D call: TRBD2 (5 bases). The germline gives CDR1 GTSNPN, CDR2 SVGIG (reference sequence). Trimming stripped 3 bases from V and 5 bases from J, with 12 bases between. The CDR3 sequence is 13 residues long. The CDR3 coding sequence is TGTGCCTGGAGGAAATTTGGACTAGATACGCAGTATTTT. It is translated as CAWRKFGLDTQYF.

The gene calls are TRBV7-2 and TRBJ2-3; 12 bases line up with TRBD2. The V and J ends lost 5 bases and 8 bases, in that order; junction bases with no gene match: 8. The CDR3 has 15 amino acids. Looked up from germline, CDR1 is SGHTA and CDR2 is FQGNSA. DNA of the CDR3: TGTGCCAGCAGCCCTCTAGCGGGGGGGAGAGGTACGCAGTATTTT. Its protein is CASSPLAGGRGTQYF.

The chain links TRBV4-1 to TRBJ1-3, with TRBD1 as a possible D gene (6 bases). Between the trimmed V and J ends, which lost 4 bases and 2 bases, there was a span of 12 bases. The CDR3 totals 15 residues. Germline assignment: CDR1 MGHRA and CDR2 YSYEKL. The CDR3 here is CASSPQQGAGNTIYF. The CDR3 bases are TGCGCCAGCAGCCCACAACAGGGAGCTGGAAACACCATATATTTT.

The genes are TRBV11-3 and TRBJ2-5; 7 positions agree with TRBD2. The CDR3 is 16 amino acids. V lost 1 base and J lost 2; bases outside the gene matches: 7. Germline CDR1 reads SGHNT; CDR2 reads YENEEA. The CDR3, as DNA: TGTGCCAGCAGCTTAGCAGGCGGGGGACCGCAAGAGACCCAGTACTTC. This codes for CASSLAGGGPQETQYF. Based on the CDR3 plus reference TRBV11-3 and TRBJ2-5, the full variable domain is EAGVVQSPRYKIIEKKQPVAFWCNPISGHNTLYWYLQNLGQGPELLIRYENEEAVDDSQLPKDRFSAERLKGVDSTLKIQPAELGDSAVYLCASSLAGGGPQETQYFGPGTRLLVL.

This clone was seen only once. This sequence joins TRBV18 and TRBJ2-2, with a weak D call TRBD2 (7 bases). V was shortened by 1 base and J by 1 base, with 13 bases between the two germline ends. The CDR3 runs 17 residues. CDR1 is KGHSH, CDR2 LQKENI, per germline. The CDR3 DNA is TGTGCCAGCTCACCACGACGGGGGGCATTGAACACCGGGGAGCTGTTTTTT. It yields the protein CASSPRRGALNTGELFF.

This chain joins TRBV9 and TRBJ1-3, with no clear D. In germline, CDR1 is SGDLS, CDR2 YYNGEE. CDR3 length: 13 amino acids. The V end lost 5 bases, the J end lost 2 bases, and 8 bases lay between the germline ends. CDR3 amino acids: CASSLAAGNTIYF. The DNA of the CDR3 is TGTGCCAGCAGTCTGGCGGCTGGAAACACCATATATTTT.

The CDR3 coding sequence is TGTGCCAGCAGCTTGACCGCTAACCAATACAATGAGCAGTTCTTC. Amino acids: CASSLTANQYNEQFF. The chain uses TRBV5-5 and TRBJ2-1; D is unclear. Germline assignment: CDR1 SGHKS and CDR2 YYEKEE (reference sequence). V shed 1 base and J shed 4 bases, with 12 bases lying between them. CDR3 size: 15 residues.

This clone was observed a handful of times. CDR3 sequence (DNA): TGTGCCAGCAGCACCCGGGACAGGGTGGGTGGCTACACCTTC. Protein: CASSTRDRVGGYTF. The chain uses TRBV5-4 and TRBJ1-2; 9 bases line up with TRBD1. Germline V gene data show CDR1 as SGHNT and CDR2 as YYREEE (reference sequence). The CDR3 has 14 residues. V gave up 4 bases and J gave up 7 bases; unmatched junction bases: 8.

This clone was detected only a few times. This chain links TRBV5-5 with TRBJ2-7, with a weak D call TRBD1 (5 bases). V was cut by 0 bases and J by 2 bases, with 12 bases left in between. This CDR3 contains 15 residues. In germline, CDR1 is SGHKS, CDR2 YYEKEE (reference sequence). CDR3: CASSLGAGYTYEQYF. The CDR3 DNA is TGTGCCAGCAGCTTGGGCGCAGGGTATACCTACGAGCAGTACTTC.

The gene calls are TRBV25-1 and TRBJ1-6, with TRBD1 as a possible D gene (5 bases). The CDR3 is made up of 14 amino acids. The V gene lost 8 bases and the J gene lost 4 bases, with 12 bases spanning the gap. Germline lookup yields CDR1 MGHDK and CDR2 SYGVNS. CDR3 DNA sequence: TGTGCCAGCGGGGCCGGGTATTATAATTCACCCCTCCACTTT. It yields the protein CASGAGYYNSPLHF.

The chain couples TRBV6-6 to TRBJ2-5; a possible D gene is TRBD2 (6 bases). The CDR3 runs to 16 residues. Trimming took off 0 bases at V and 5 bases at J, with 16 bases between the two ends. CDR1 is MNHNY and CDR2 is SVGAGI in the germline V gene (reference sequence). The DNA of the CDR3 is TGTGCCAGCAGTTACTCAGCGGGTTACCCGGGGGAGACCCAGTACTTC. It translates to CASSYSAGYPGETQYF.

The chain uses TRBV1 and TRBJ2-7; the DNA was not compared with TRBD1, the D call given in the table. TRBV1 is noted as a pseudogene. This CDR3 has 19 residues. CDR3 sequence (DNA): TGCACCAGCAGCCAAGATTCGGAGCAGGGTCATTGCAGTCTTAACGAGCAGTACTTC. Translating it yields CTSSQDSEQGHCSLNEQYF.

V and J are TRBV27 and TRBJ1-4; TRBD1 agrees at 8 bases. Germline-derived CDR1 and CDR2 are MNHEY and SMNVEV (reference sequence). The CDR3 sequence is 15 residues long. The V and J ends lost 6 bases and 5 bases, in that order; junction bases with no gene match: 8. Here the CDR3 DNA reads TGTGCCAGCAGGCAGACAGGGGCTTGGAATGAAAAACTGTTTTTT. Translating gives CASRQTGAWNEKLFF.

The chain carries TRBV2 and TRBJ1-5, with 10 bases that match TRBD1. CDR1 and CDR2 from the germline V gene are SNHLY and FYNNEI. This CDR3 contains 15 residues. V shed 5 bases, J shed 4 bases, and the junction held 5 bases outside the gene matches. The CDR3 DNA sequence: TGTGCCAGCAGTAGACAGGGGGCAGGTAATCAGCCCCAGCATTTT. It specifies CASSRQGAGNQPQHF.

The gene calls are TRBV18 and TRBJ2-7; weak D call: TRBD1 (5 bases). This CDR3 is built from 14 residues. Trimming removed 3 bases at V and 1 base at J, with 10 bases between. Germline CDR1 KGHSH, CDR2 LQKENI. CDR3 protein: CASSPGALSYEQYF. CDR3 nucleotide sequence: TGTGCCAGCTCACCTGGGGCCTTATCCTACGAGCAGTACTTC.

The chain employs TRBV9 and TRBJ2-1; 7 bases map to TRBD2. Germline V lookup: CDR1 SGDLS, CDR2 YYNGEE. Trimming removed 3 bases from V and 6 bases from J; junction bases left unmatched: 12. This CDR3 has 16 residues. The CDR3 sequence is CASSGGVAGEINEQFF. The CDR3 DNA is TGTGCCAGCAGCGGAGGGGTAGCGGGTGAGATCAATGAGCAGTTCTTC.

The sample holds a few counts of this clone. V and J are TRBV7-2 and TRBJ1-1, with a possible D match to TRBD1 (6 bases). In germline, CDR1 is SGHTA, CDR2 FQGNSA. V was shortened by 5 bases and J by 5 bases, with 12 bases between the two germline ends. There are 13 residues in the CDR3. CDR3 nucleotides: TGTGCCAGCAGCACGCGGACAGTGACTGAAGCTTTCTTT. Translating it yields CASSTRTVTEAFF.

The chain has TRBV11-3 and TRBJ2-7, with D tentatively TRBD1 (7 bases). From germline, CDR1 is SGHNT and CDR2 YENEEA. The germline V and J ends were trimmed by 2 bases and 0 bases, with 14 bases remaining between them. This CDR3 contains 16 residues. The DNA of the CDR3 is TGTGCCAGCAGCTTAAGGGGTCAGGGGGGCTCCTACGAGCAGTACTTC. Protein sequence: CASSLRGQGGSYEQYF.

V is TRBV7-3 and J is TRBJ2-5, with TRBD2 identical over 8 bases. The CDR3 is made up of 16 amino acids. With V trimmed by 1 base and J by 4 bases, 8 bases remained unmatched. Germline V gene sequence: CDR1 SGHTA, CDR2 FQGTGA. The CDR3 DNA reads as TGTGCCAGCAGCTTAATGGGACTAGTCCGGGGAGAGACCCAGTACTTC. Translated: CASSLMGLVRGETQYF.

The chain's CDR3 is CATSTQGEAGNTIYF. In DNA form, the CDR3 reads TGTGCCACCAGCACTCAAGGGGAGGCTGGAAACACCATATATTTT. This chain links TRBV15 with TRBJ1-3; D might be TRBD1 (5 bases). Trimming stripped 4 bases from V and 2 bases from J, with 12 bases between. The germline gives CDR1 LNHNV, CDR2 YYDKDF (reference sequence). This CDR3 is 15 amino acids long.

A few counts support this clone. The CDR3 bases are TGTGCCAGCAGCCAGGGGGTGGAGCAGCCCCAGCATTTT. Protein product: CASSQGVEQPQHF. The V and J genes are TRBV5-6 and TRBJ1-5; TRBD1 aligns across 7 bases. Trimming took 4 bases from V and 7 from J; bases not matched to a gene: 5. Germline V gene lookup returns CDR1 SGHDT and CDR2 YYEEEE. The CDR3 has 13 amino acids.

The genes are TRBV15 and TRBJ1-1; tentatively, D is TRBD1 (6 bases). Germline V gene sequence: CDR1 LNHNV, CDR2 YYDKDF (reference sequence). Trimming cost V 1 base and J 4 bases, with 13 bases left between them. This CDR3 contains 15 residues. The CDR3 bases are TGTGCCACCAGCAGAGCAGGGGTTCGAATCACTGAAGCTTTCTTT. Encoded protein: CATSRAGVRITEAFF.

This sequence joins TRBV6-1 and TRBJ2-5; D unresolved. Germline V gene data show CDR1 as MNHNS and CDR2 as SASEGT. This CDR3 region has 12 residues. Trimming took off 5 bases at V and 9 bases at J, with 13 bases between the two ends. The CDR3 DNA reads as TGTGCCAGCAGTCCCCCTACCACGGCCCAGTACTTC. This encodes CASSPPTTAQYF.

The chain uses TRBV27 and TRBJ2-1; a weak D match, TRBD1 (5 bases). The V end was cut by 5 bases, the J end by 0 bases, with 11 bases between. There are 15 residues in the CDR3. The germline gives CDR1 MNHEY, CDR2 SMNVEV (reference sequence). DNA for the CDR3: TGTGCCAGCAGTCCCTCCAGGGTCTCCTACAATGAGCAGTTCTTC. It yields the protein CASSPSRVSYNEQFF.

The V gene is TRBV5-5, the J gene TRBJ1-6, with D possibly TRBD1 on 6 matching bases. Germline CDR1 SGHKS, CDR2 YYEKEE (reference sequence). The CDR3 is 15 amino acids. V was pared by 1 base and J by 12 bases, with 17 bases between. The CDR3 loop is CASSLIQGVPQPLHF. The CDR3 DNA sequence: TGTGCCAGCAGCTTGATACAGGGAGTTCCCCAACCCCTCCACTTT.